The 23 T cell receptor beta chains reported below all come from one sample, sequenced in a study of cytomegalovirus exposure and HLA in healthy donors. With 60 Vbeta and 13 Jbeta primers, the PCR was carried out. Profiled with immunoSEQ multiplex PCR; TCRdb holds only in-frame clones, not every one. This sample has roughly 200,000 clones; approximately 79% occur once, and the top ten carry 3.5% to 5%. Input material: PBMCs. The source of these receptors is a woman aged 25 to 39 in good health and CMV-seropositive.

The V and J genes are TRBV9 and TRBJ2-3, with 9 positions matching TRBD2. V was clipped by 1 base and J by 4 bases; unmatched bases: 7. Germline V CDR1 and CDR2: SGDLS, YYNGEE. The CDR3 spans 16 residues. The CDR3 sequence is CASSVMIAGVADTQYF. In DNA form, the CDR3 reads TGTGCCAGCAGCGTAATGATAGCGGGAGTGGCAGATACGCAGTATTTT.

The CDR3 bases are TGTGCCAGCAGCGTAGAGAGGGGGCCCGATACGCAGTATTTT. This translates into CASSVERGPDTQYF. V usage is TRBV9 and J usage is TRBJ2-3; 7 bases align to TRBD1. The CDR3 length is 14 residues. The V gene end was trimmed by 0 bases and the J gene end by 6 bases; junction bases not matched to a gene: 4. Looked up from germline, CDR1 is SGDLS and CDR2 is YYNGEE.

This clone was observed a single time. The rearrangement joins TRBV29-1 to TRBJ2-7, with D perhaps TRBD2 (6 bases). There are 13 residues in the CDR3. CDR1 SQVTM and CDR2 ANQGSEA come from the germline V gene. V was cut by 6 bases and J by 0 bases, with 12 bases left in between. In nucleotides, the CDR3 is TGCAGCGTGCCGGGACTGGACTCCTACGAGCAGTACTTC. Protein: CSVPGLDSYEQYF.

This clone was recorded once. The rearrangement links TRBV7-8 to TRBJ2-2, with D unresolved. Per germline, CDR1 SGHVS and CDR2 FQNEAQ. Trimming cost V 5 bases and J 0 bases, with 13 bases left between them. This CDR3 spans 16 amino acids. CDR3 in DNA: TGTGCCAGCAGCCTATCTGGGCCCACGAACACCGGGGAGCTGTTTTTT. Translation gives CASSLSGPTNTGELFF.

The chain uses TRBV19 and TRBJ2-2; TRBD1 matches 7 bases. Germline V gene data show CDR1 as LNHDA and CDR2 as SQIVND (reference sequence). CDR3 length: 15 amino acids. Losses at the gene ends were 5 bases for V and 5 bases for J; bases not matched to a gene: 8. In nucleotides, the CDR3 is TGTGCCAGTAGTTTAGGGACAGTTAGGACCGGGGAGCTGTTTTTT. Encoded protein: CASSLGTVRTGELFF.

This chain's CDR3 is CAEQPKTGFWGYEQYF. In DNA, the CDR3 is TGCGCCGAGCAGCCCAAGACGGGATTTTGGGGCTACGAGCAGTACTTC. The chain combines TRBV10-1 with TRBJ2-7, with D possibly being TRBD2 (5 bases). Trimming removed 11 bases from V and 3 bases from J, with 26 bases in between. Germline V CDR1 and CDR2: WNHNN, SYGVQD (reference sequence). The CDR3 is made up of 16 amino acids.

This rearrangement joins TRBV4-3 to TRBJ1-5, with TRBD1 matching over 9 bases. There are 18 residues in the CDR3. J gave up 2 bases and V 3 bases, and 11 bases lay outside the gene matches. CDR1 is LGHNA, CDR2 YSLEER, per germline. CDR3 nucleotides: TGCGCCAGCAGCCATTGGGGGGACAGGGCAGGGGGCAATCAGCCCCAGCATTTT. This gives the protein CASSHWGDRAGGNQPQHF.

A few counts support this clone. The chain joins TRBV18 to TRBJ2-1; TRBD2 matches 8 bases. V dropped 0 bases and J dropped 7; count of bases not matched to a gene: 11. The CDR3 loop spans 17 amino acids. Germline V gene data show CDR1 as KGHSH and CDR2 as LQKENI. The CDR3 loop is CASSPPFGTRTPNEQFF. The CDR3, as DNA: TGTGCCAGCTCACCACCGTTCGGGACTAGGACGCCAAATGAGCAGTTCTTC.

This clone has only one observation. At the DNA level, this CDR3 is encoded by other sequences in the same sample as well. This chain's CDR3 is CSVPRRDEQFF. The CDR3 coding sequence is TGCAGTGTCCCTCGGAGGGATGAGCAGTTCTTC. V gene TRBV20-1 combines with J gene TRBJ2-1; TRBD2 might be the D (6 bases). The CDR3 runs to 11 residues. Germline CDR1 is DFQATT and CDR2 is SNEGSKA (reference sequence). Trimming shortened V by 7 bases and J by 8 bases, and 12 bases separated the two germline ends.

J is TRBJ2-5 and V is TRBV18; 7 bases map to TRBD1. V shed 3 bases, J shed 1 base, and the junction held 8 bases outside the gene matches. Looked up from germline, CDR1 is KGHSH and CDR2 is LQKENI. The CDR3 sequence is 16 residues long. In nucleotides, the CDR3 is TGTGCCAGCTCACCCCAACAGGGGTTACTCCAAGAGACCCAGTACTTC. Translating it yields CASSPQQGLLQETQYF.

CDR3 region: CASSLWASGGSSYEQYF. The CDR3 DNA sequence: TGTGCCAGCAGTTTATGGGCCAGCGGGGGGAGTTCCTACGAGCAGTACTTC. The chain combines TRBV27 with TRBJ2-7, with 9 bases fitting TRBD2. This CDR3 region has 17 residues. V lost 1 base to trimming and J lost 1 base; unmatched junction nucleotides: 8. Germline V lookup: CDR1 MNHEY, CDR2 SMNVEV (reference sequence).

The genes are TRBV18 and TRBJ2-7; 11 bases align to TRBD1. J was trimmed by 2 bases and V by 1 base; bases with no gene match: 4. From germline, CDR1 is KGHSH and CDR2 LQKENI. The CDR3 extends over 16 amino acids. The CDR3 loop reads CASSPQVGQGAYEQYF. For the CDR3, the DNA is TGTGCCAGCTCACCACAAGTGGGACAGGGGGCCTACGAGCAGTACTTC.

The gene calls are TRBV6-5 and TRBJ1-2; 11 nucleotides agree with TRBD1. CDR1 and CDR2 from the germline V gene are MNHEY and SVGAGI. The CDR3 contains 15 residues. J was trimmed by 3 bases and V by 1 base; bases with no gene match: 1. CDR3 sequence (DNA): TGTGCCAGCAGTTACTGGGACAGGGGGGACTATGGCTACACCTTC. This translates into CASSYWDRGDYGYTF.

The chain couples TRBV30 to TRBJ1-1; 7 bases agree with TRBD1. With 0 bases clipped from V and 7 bases from J, the junction kept 8 bases outside the gene matches. In germline, CDR1 is GTSNPN, CDR2 SVGIG (reference sequence). The CDR3 has 14 amino acids. In DNA, the CDR3 is TGTGCCTGGAGTGTAGGTCAGGGGGAAAATGAAGCTTTCTTT. As protein: CAWSVGQGENEAFF.

The V call is TRBV9, the J call TRBJ1-2, with D unclear. V was pared by 0 bases and J by 5 bases, with 11 bases between. This CDR3 contains 14 residues. The germline V gene has CDR1 SGDLS and CDR2 YYNGEE. CDR3 region: CASSVGGRGYGYTF. The CDR3 nucleotides are TGTGCCAGCAGCGTAGGTGGGCGTGGGTATGGCTACACCTTC.

The V and J genes are TRBV5-6 and TRBJ2-7; TRBD2 aligns across 8 bases. V was pared by 2 bases and J by 4 bases, with 5 bases of the junction left unmatched. Germline V gene data show CDR1 as SGHDT and CDR2 as YYEEEE. This CDR3 comprises 14 residues. The CDR3 region has the DNA TGTGCCAGCAGCTTTAGTCTAGCGGGTTACGAGCAGTACTTC. Translating it yields CASSFSLAGYEQYF.

The chain combines TRBV7-7 with TRBJ2-5, with D possibly matching TRBD1 (6 bases). Trimming stripped 6 bases from V and 5 bases from J, with 13 bases between. The CDR3 runs to 13 residues. CDR1 is SSHAT, CDR2 FNYEAQ, per germline (reference sequence). In DNA, the CDR3 is TGTGCCAGCAGGCCACAGGGTCTTGAGACCCAGTACTTC. Protein: CASRPQGLETQYF.

This chain connects TRBV29-1 to TRBJ2-7, with TRBD1 as a possible D gene (5 bases). This CDR3 region has 15 residues. CDR1 is SQVTM, CDR2 ANQGSEA, per germline. The V end was cut by 0 bases, the J end by 2 bases, with 14 bases between. The CDR3 region has the DNA TGCAGCGTTGAAGATGGCCAGGGCCTGGCCTACGAGCAGTACTTC. Encoded protein: CSVEDGQGLAYEQYF.

CDR3 sequence: CASSEGQGGYEQYF. DNA of the CDR3: TGTGCCAGCAGTGAGGGACAGGGGGGCTACGAGCAGTACTTC. This chain joins TRBV2 and TRBJ2-7; 11 nucleotides align to TRBD1. This CDR3 is built from 14 residues. V lost 3 bases to trimming and J lost 3 bases; unmatched junction nucleotides: 1. The germline V gene encodes CDR1 SNHLY and CDR2 FYNNEI. Using reference TRBV2 and TRBJ2-7 for the parts outside the CDR3, the full variable domain is EPEVTQTPSHQVTQMGQEVILRCVPISNHLYFYWYRQILGQKVEFLVSFYNNEISEKSEIFDDQFSVERPDGSNFTLKIRSTKLEDSAMYFCASSEGQGGYEQYFGPGTRLTVT.

The V call is TRBV29-1, the J call TRBJ1-1; 7 positions agree with TRBD1. The CDR3 totals 13 residues. V lost 7 bases to trimming and J lost 4 bases; unmatched junction nucleotides: 9. Germline CDR1 is SQVTM and CDR2 is ANQGSEA. The CDR3 bases are TGCAGCGCCCCGGGTCAGGGGGGCACTGAAGCTTTCTTT. Translation gives CSAPGQGGTEAFF.

This chain uses TRBV10-2 with TRBJ2-7, with D possibly matching TRBD1 (6 bases). From germline, CDR1 is WSHSY and CDR2 SAAADI. Trimming took off 5 bases at V and 2 bases at J, with 13 bases between the two ends. The CDR3 extends over 14 amino acids. The CDR3, as DNA: TGCGCCAGCAGTCGTGGGACACTGGCCTACGAGCAGTACTTC. This codes for CASSRGTLAYEQYF.

The chain uses TRBV4-1 and TRBJ2-7; D not resolved. The germline V gene has CDR1 MGHRA and CDR2 YSYEKL. The CDR3 is 14 residues long. Trimming took 3 bases from V and 7 from J, leaving 16 bases between them. In nucleotides, the CDR3 is TGCGCCAGCAGCCAGGCCGAGGCCCTTGGGGAGCAGTACTTC. Amino acid sequence: CASSQAEALGEQYF.

This chain uses TRBV27 with TRBJ2-1, with 9 bases matching TRBD2. With V trimmed by 1 base and J by 7 bases, 8 bases remained unmatched. The CDR3 is 16 residues long. The germline gives CDR1 MNHEY, CDR2 SMNVEV (reference sequence). The CDR3 DNA reads TGTGCCAGCAGTTTATACGGTAGCGGGAGTAGGAATGAGCAGTTCTTC. Its protein is CASSLYGSGSRNEQFF.